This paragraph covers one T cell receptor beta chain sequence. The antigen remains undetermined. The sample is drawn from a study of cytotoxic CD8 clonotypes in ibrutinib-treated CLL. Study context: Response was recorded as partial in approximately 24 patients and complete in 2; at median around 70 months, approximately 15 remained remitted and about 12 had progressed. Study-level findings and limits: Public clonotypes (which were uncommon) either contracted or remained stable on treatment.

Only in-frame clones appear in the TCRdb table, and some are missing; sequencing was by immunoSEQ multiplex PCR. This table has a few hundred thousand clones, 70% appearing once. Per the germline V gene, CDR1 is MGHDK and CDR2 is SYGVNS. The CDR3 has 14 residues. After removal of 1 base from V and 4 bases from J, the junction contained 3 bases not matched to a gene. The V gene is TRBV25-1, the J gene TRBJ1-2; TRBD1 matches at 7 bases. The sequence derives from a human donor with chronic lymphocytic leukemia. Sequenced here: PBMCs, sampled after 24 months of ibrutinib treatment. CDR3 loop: CASSELTGRYGYTF. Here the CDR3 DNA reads TGTGCCAGCAGTGAATTGACAGGGCGCTATGGCTACACCTTC.